The 8 T cell receptor beta chains presented below share a single source sample, sequenced in a study of T cell repertoires in cytomegalovirus infection. TCRdb reprocessed the reads via MiXCR and lists one record per CDR3 protein. This table holds a few hundred thousand distinct CDR3 sequences, roughly 25% found once. No antigen has been identified for these receptors. This material consisted of cultured PBMCs, taken from culture after CMV antigen stimulation. The receptors shown here come from a human donor in good health (CMV status not recorded). Some clones in this sample may be carry-over from other donors' samples.

This clonotype was detected only a few times. V gene TRBV6-2 or TRBV6-3 combines with J gene TRBJ2-1; 13 nucleotides align to TRBD2. The CDR3 has 19 amino acids. V lost 2 bases and J lost 1; bases outside the gene matches: 8. Germline CDR1 is MNHEY and CDR2 is SVGEGT. CDR3 nucleotides: TGTGCCAGCAGTTACGGAGGGACTAGCGGGATGGGGTCCTACAATGAGCAGTTCTTC. Translated: CASSYGGTSGMGSYNEQFF.

In this sample, this clonotype turned up a few times. This sequence joins TRBV6-6 and TRBJ2-5, with 9 bases that match TRBD2. Germline CDR1 MNHNY, CDR2 SVGAGI (reference sequence). The CDR3 is made up of 16 amino acids. V lost 6 bases, J lost 1 base, and 9 bases stayed unmatched. The CDR3 nucleotides read TGTGCCAGCAGAAATAGCGGGGGATCTTCCCAAGAGACCCAGTACTTC. This sequence encodes CASRNSGGSSQETQYF.

This clonotype was found a few times. The chain uses TRBV29-1 and TRBJ1-2; 9 positions agree with TRBD1. The CDR3 covers 14 residues. V shed 6 bases and J 5 bases; nucleotides not matched to a gene: 10. Germline CDR1 reads SQVTM; CDR2 reads ANQGSEA. CDR3 sequence reads: CSVSGTGTKYGYTF. The CDR3 DNA follows: TGCAGCGTGTCCGGGACAGGGACCAAATATGGCTACACCTTC.

This clonotype was found once. One junction end disagrees with the germline gene, perhaps due to a read error. The gene calls are TRBV6-1 and TRBJ2-1; TRBD1 or TRBD2 may be the D gene (6 bases each). The CDR3 is made up of 17 amino acids. The germline gives CDR1 MNHNS, CDR2 SASEGT. The CDR3 loop is CASSRGRPQIANNEQLF. The CDR3 DNA reads as TGTGCCAGCAGCCGGGGGCGCCCTCAAATTGCCAACAATGAGCAGCTCTTC.

This clonotype showed up many times. The chain couples TRBV7-8 to TRBJ2-7; 7 nucleotides align to TRBD2. This CDR3 region has 16 residues. Germline-derived CDR1 and CDR2 are SGHVS and FQNEAQ. With V trimmed by 0 bases and J by 3 bases, 8 bases remained unmatched. DNA of the CDR3: TGTGCCAGCAGCTTAGCGAGGGTAGCGGGTCTCTACGAGCAGTACGTC. Amino acids: CASSLARVAGLYEQYV.

The chain carries TRBV6-2 or TRBV6-3 and TRBJ2-5, with 7 bases identical to TRBD1. This CDR3 comprises 13 residues. Germline V lookup: CDR1 MNHEY, CDR2 SVGEGT. Unmatched junction bases numbered 2, after V lost 6 bases and J lost 1 base. CDR3 coding DNA: TGTGCCAGCAGGGGGACAGCCCAAGAGACCCAGTACTTC. It is translated as CASRGTAQETQYF.

This clonotype was detected a few times. The chain carries TRBV7-4 and TRBJ1-3, with D possibly TRBD1 on 6 matching bases. Trimming took off 2 bases at V and 1 base at J, with 15 bases between the two ends. This CDR3 comprises 17 residues. Germline CDR1 SGHVT, CDR2 SQSDAQ. The CDR3 DNA reads as TGTGCCAGCAGCTTAACCCCACCTGACAGGTCTGGAAACACCATATATTTT. It specifies CASSLTPPDRSGNTIYF.

V usage is TRBV6-5 and J usage is TRBJ1-4, with D uncertain. The CDR3 loop spans 15 amino acids. The V and J ends lost 0 bases and 8 bases respectively, with 13 bases between them. Germline CDR1 MNHEY, CDR2 SVGAGI. The CDR3 region has the DNA TGTGCCAGCAGTTACTCCGGGTCCCCGACCGAAAAACTGTTTTTT. Translating gives CASSYSGSPTEKLFF.